This TCR beta chain derives from a study of blood T cell repertoires in COVID-19. The study assigned cohorts using participant-reported clinical history. The protocol was immunoSEQ multiplex PCR, while the TCRdb copy is restricted to in-frame clones and leaves out a portion. The repertoire holds some 410,000 clones, with roughly 90% as singletons. The germline gives CDR1 SGHTA, CDR2 FQGNSA. V lost 1 base and J lost 9; bases outside the gene matches: 11. The CDR3 has 15 residues. The rearrangement joins TRBV7-2 to TRBJ1-2; 7 bases fit TRBD1. The TCR comes from a woman aged 30 to 39 with acute COVID-19. Specimen: PBMCs or T cells enriched from blood (not recorded which). The CDR3: CASSLVSQGVTSYTF. The CDR3 nucleotides read TGTGCCAGCAGCTTAGTGAGTCAGGGGGTAACCAGCTACACCTTC.